Following are 20 T cell receptor beta chains from one sample sequenced in a study of T cell responses to AZD1222 COVID-19 vaccine. Clones were read by immunoSEQ multiplex PCR, and TCRdb kept only the in-frame ones, dropping some. The profile covers around 130,000 clones, with about 90% appearing a single time and about 3% taken by the ten largest. Sequences were derived from peripheral blood, sampled on day 0 of AZD1222 vaccination. All receptors come from an adult in good health.

The gene calls are TRBV5-1 and TRBJ2-3, with 9 bases matching TRBD2. With 0 bases clipped from V and 4 bases from J, the junction kept 6 bases outside the gene matches. CDR1 is SGHRS and CDR2 is YFSETQ in the germline V gene. This CDR3 is 16 amino acids long. The CDR3: CASSLDPSGISDTQYF. DNA of the CDR3: TGCGCCAGCAGCTTGGACCCTAGCGGGATATCAGATACGCAGTATTTT. The full variable domain, rest sourced from reference TRBV5-1 and TRBJ2-3, is KAGVTQTPRYLIKTRGQQVTLSCSPISGHRSVSWYQQTPGQGLQFLFEYFSETQRNKGNFPGRFSGRQFSNSRSEMNVSTLELGDSALYLCASSLDPSGISDTQYFGPGTRLTVL.

This clone occurred a few times. The chain recombines TRBV28 with TRBJ1-2; the match to TRBD1 covers 11 bases. CDR1 and CDR2 from the germline V gene are MDHEN and SYDVKM. The V gene end was trimmed by 3 bases and the J gene end by 8 bases; junction bases not matched to a gene: 11. CDR3 length equals 16 residues. The chain's CDR3 is CASSFALPGQGGGYTF. For the CDR3, the DNA is TGTGCCAGCAGTTTCGCACTACCGGGACAGGGGGGCGGCTACACCTTC.

The chain carries TRBV29-1 and TRBJ1-2, with TRBD1 as a possible D gene (6 bases). V was trimmed by 5 bases and J by 4 bases, leaving 14 bases between them. Germline V gene lookup returns CDR1 SQVTM and CDR2 ANQGSEA. The CDR3 extends over 13 amino acids. CDR3 sequence (DNA): TGCAGCGTTATTGGGCGCAGGGGCTATGGCTACACCTTC. Protein sequence: CSVIGRRGYGYTF.

V and J are TRBV3-1 (or the pseudogene TRBV3-2) and TRBJ2-3; D is uncertain. Trimming cost V 0 bases and J 6 bases, with 10 bases left between them. The length of the CDR3 is 14 residues. The germline CDR1 and CDR2 sequences are LGHDT and YNNKEL (reference sequence). In DNA form, the CDR3 reads TGTGCCAGCAGCCAAGACCCGAAGAGCGATACGCAGTATTTT. Its protein product is CASSQDPKSDTQYF.

The rearrangement uses TRBV28 and TRBJ1-1; no reliable D call. CDR1 and CDR2 from the germline V gene are MDHEN and SYDVKM. The CDR3 contains 14 residues. V was pared by 2 bases and J by 7 bases, with 14 bases between. The CDR3 spells CASSLTQSAFEAFF. In DNA, the CDR3 is TGTGCCAGCAGTTTAACTCAGTCCGCATTTGAAGCTTTCTTT.

V usage is TRBV15 and J usage is TRBJ1-1; TRBD1 matches at 7 bases. The CDR3 is 12 residues long. CDR1 LNHNV and CDR2 YYDKDF come from the germline V gene (reference sequence). The V and J ends lost 0 bases and 10 bases, in that order; junction bases with no gene match: 2. The CDR3 DNA follows: TGTGCCACCAGCAGAGATACAGGGGCAGCTTTCTTT. Translating it yields CATSRDTGAAFF.

In this sample, this clone turned up once. This rearrangement joins TRBV28 to TRBJ2-7; D is ambiguous. Germline CDR1 and CDR2: MDHEN and SYDVKM. The CDR3 spans 16 residues. The V gene lost 6 bases and the J gene lost 5 bases, with 23 bases spanning the gap. The CDR3 DNA reads TGTGCCAGCAGCCCGTTTGAGGCAGCACAGACCCACGAGCAGTACTTC. This translates into CASSPFEAAQTHEQYF. Filled out from reference TRBV28 and TRBJ2-7, the complete variable domain reads DVKVTQSSRYLVKRTGEKVFLECVQDMDHENMFWYRQDPGLGLRLIYFSYDVKMKEKGDIPEGYSVSREKKERFSLILESASTNQTSMYLCASSPFEAAQTHEQYFGPGTRLTVT.

The chain combines TRBV18 with TRBJ2-1; D might be TRBD2 (5 bases). Trimming removed 2 bases at V and 4 bases at J, with 18 bases between. The CDR3 length is 17 residues. Germline loops: CDR1 KGHSH, CDR2 LQKENI. CDR3 loop: CASSPWRPGEIYNEQFF. The CDR3 coding sequence is TGTGCCAGCTCACCATGGAGGCCGGGTGAAATTTACAATGAGCAGTTCTTC. Full variable domain (missing parts from reference TRBV18 and TRBJ2-1): NAGVMQNPRHLVRRRGQEARLRCSPMKGHSHVYWYRQLPEEGLKFMVYLQKENIIDESGMPKERFSAEFPKEGPSILRIQQVVRGDSAAYFCASSPWRPGEIYNEQFFGPGTRLTVL.

CDR3 in DNA: TGTGCCAGCAGCCCGACAGGGGGCCTAGGGTACGAGCAGTACTTC. Its protein product is CASSPTGGLGYEQYF. V usage is TRBV9 and J usage is TRBJ2-7, with TRBD1 matching 10 bases. Losses at the gene ends were 4 bases for V and 4 bases for J; bases not matched to a gene: 8. Germline V gene data show CDR1 as SGDLS and CDR2 as YYNGEE. The CDR3 totals 15 residues.

This chain links TRBV4-3 with TRBJ1-1, with D possibly being TRBD1 (5 bases). Germline values: CDR1 LGHNA, CDR2 YSLEER. This CDR3 is built from 14 residues. Trimming pared 0 bases from V and 4 bases from J, leaving 9 bases between. The CDR3 sequence: CASSQEEGITEAFF. In nucleotides, the CDR3 is TGCGCCAGCAGCCAAGAGGAGGGGATCACTGAAGCTTTCTTT.

The V gene is TRBV4-3, the J gene TRBJ2-3; D not resolved. The CDR3 sequence is 16 residues long. Germline CDR1 reads LGHNA; CDR2 reads YSLEER. V lost 0 bases and J 1 base, leaving 11 bases between the germline ends. In DNA, the CDR3 is TGCGCCAGCAGCCAAGATGCAGCCGCCGGCACAGATACGCAGTATTTT. Its translation: CASSQDAAAGTDTQYF.

The V and J genes are TRBV6-4 and TRBJ2-2; D assignment may be TRBD1 or TRBD2 (6 bases each). Germline-derived CDR1 and CDR2 are MRHNA and SNTAGT. The CDR3 is 14 amino acids. V dropped 6 bases and J dropped 0 bases, with 8 bases sitting between them. CDR3 region: CASRRGANTGELFF. The CDR3 DNA sequence: TGTGCCAGCAGGAGGGGGGCGAACACCGGGGAGCTGTTTTTT.

CDR3 in DNA: TGTGCCAGCAGCTTACAGGGGAACACTGAAGCTTTCTTT. This encodes CASSLQGNTEAFF. V usage is TRBV7-2 and J usage is TRBJ1-1; weak D call: TRBD1 (5 bases). This CDR3 has 13 amino acids. CDR1 is SGHTA and CDR2 is FQGNSA in the germline V gene. V was shortened by 2 bases and J by 1 base, with 5 bases between the two germline ends.

The chain carries TRBV27 and TRBJ1-6, with unresolved D. The CDR3 spans 13 residues. V shed 0 bases and J shed 4 bases, with 1 base lying between them. The germline V gene encodes CDR1 MNHEY and CDR2 SMNVEV (reference sequence). This CDR3 reads CASSLSYNSPLHF. DNA of the CDR3: TGTGCCAGCAGTTTATCTTATAATTCACCCCTCCACTTT.

This clone has only a few counts. CDR3 amino acids: CASSEGSHYEQYF. The CDR3 DNA reads TGTGCCAGCAGTGAGGGATCTCACTACGAGCAGTACTTC. The chain carries TRBV6-1 and TRBJ2-7; D gene unclear. Germline CDR1 is MNHNS and CDR2 is SASEGT. The CDR3 extends over 13 amino acids. V was cut by 3 bases and J by 3 bases, with 9 bases left in between.

This clone was recorded once. The rearrangement uses TRBV7-3 and TRBJ2-2; 9 bases agree with TRBD2. J was trimmed by 7 bases and V by 4 bases; bases with no gene match: 4. Per germline, CDR1 SGHTA and CDR2 FQGTGA. This CDR3 is 14 amino acids long. The CDR3 DNA is TGTGCCAGCAGCTGGACTAGCGAAATCGGGGAGCTGTTTTTT. Translated, it gives CASSWTSEIGELFF.

The chain is built from TRBV18 and TRBJ1-1; D is unclear. The V and J ends lost 0 bases and 6 bases respectively, with 8 bases between them. The germline gives CDR1 KGHSH, CDR2 LQKENI. This CDR3 comprises 13 residues. The DNA for the CDR3 is TGTGCCAGCTCACCACCGACGGTTGCTGAAGCTTTCTTT. It yields the protein CASSPPTVAEAFF.

The chain has TRBV6-2 or TRBV6-3 and TRBJ2-3; unclear D gene. Germline-derived CDR1 and CDR2 are MNHEY and SVGEGT. The CDR3 is 13 residues long. The V end was cut by 3 bases, the J end by 2 bases, with 6 bases between. The CDR3 DNA reads TGTGCCAGCAGTTATAGATCCACAGATACGCAGTATTTT. Residues: CASSYRSTDTQYF.

V is TRBV5-1 and J is TRBJ2-2, with TRBD2 matching 11 bases. CDR3 length: 15 amino acids. Germline lookup yields CDR1 SGHRS and CDR2 YFSETQ. V gave up 1 base and J gave up 4 bases; unmatched junction bases: 0. CDR3 in amino acids: CASSLTSGSTGELFF. The CDR3, as DNA: TGCGCCAGCAGCTTGACTAGCGGGAGCACCGGGGAGCTGTTTTTT.

The chain joins TRBV2 to TRBJ1-1, with 10 positions matching TRBD1. CDR3 size: 15 residues. The V and J ends lost 6 bases and 10 bases, in that order; junction bases with no gene match: 14. In germline, CDR1 is SNHLY, CDR2 FYNNEI. CDR3 protein: CASRIDLGQGRGAFF. DNA of the CDR3: TGTGCCAGCAGGATAGACTTGGGACAGGGGAGGGGAGCTTTCTTT. The whole variable domain, remainder taken from reference TRBV2 and TRBJ1-1, is EPEVTQTPSHQVTQMGQEVILRCVPISNHLYFYWYRQILGQKVEFLVSFYNNEISEKSEIFDDQFSVERPDGSNFTLKIRSTKLEDSAMYFCASRIDLGQGRGAFFGQGTRLTVV.